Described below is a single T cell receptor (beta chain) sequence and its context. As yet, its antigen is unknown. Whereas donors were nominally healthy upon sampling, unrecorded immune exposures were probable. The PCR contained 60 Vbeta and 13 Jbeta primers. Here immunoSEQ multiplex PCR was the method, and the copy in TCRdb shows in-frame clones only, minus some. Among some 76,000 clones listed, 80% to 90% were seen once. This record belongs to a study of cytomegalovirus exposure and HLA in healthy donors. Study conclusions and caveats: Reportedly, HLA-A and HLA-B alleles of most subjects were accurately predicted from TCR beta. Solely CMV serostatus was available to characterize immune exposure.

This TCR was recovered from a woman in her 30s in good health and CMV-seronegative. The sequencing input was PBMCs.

The CDR3 protein is CASSLGTGGGEGYTF. For the CDR3, the DNA is TGTGCCAGCAGCTTGGGGACAGGGGGCGGAGAAGGCTACACCTTC. The chain employs TRBV5-4 and TRBJ1-2; TRBD1 matches 11 bases. With 0 bases clipped from V and 8 bases from J, the junction kept 6 bases outside the gene matches. The CDR3 has 15 amino acids. Per the germline V gene, CDR1 is SGHNT and CDR2 is YYREEE (reference sequence).